A single sample is the source of the 31 T cell receptor beta chains below, sequenced in a study of beta chain features in type 1 diabetes. Study outcomes and limitations: The study found moderately but significantly shorter TCRB CDR3s in all four CD4+ subsets of Type 1 diabetes patients.

No antigens are known for them. As every portion of the isolated RNA was reverse transcribed, the sequencing read expressed TCRB transcripts. Only in-frame clones appear in the TCRdb table, and some are missing; sequencing was by immunoSEQ multiplex PCR. The repertoire holds about 270,000 clones, with 13% to 15% as singletons. Sequencing used naive CD4+ T cells from blood. All receptors derive from a man aged 25 to 40 with type 1 diabetes.

This clone was counted between two and nine times. V usage is TRBV7-2 and J usage is TRBJ2-1; D uncertain. V lost 4 bases to trimming and J lost 12 bases, with 10 bases between them. Germline CDR1 reads SGHTA; CDR2 reads FQGNSA. The CDR3 extends over 11 amino acids. The DNA of the CDR3 is TGTGCCAGCAGCTCGACGACTCGGCAGTTCTTC. This encodes CASSSTTRQFF.

V usage is TRBV4-2 and J usage is TRBJ2-1; TRBD2 might be the D (5 bases). Germline V gives CDR1 LGHNA, CDR2 YNFKEQ. This CDR3 is built from 16 residues. The ends were cut back, 0 bases at V and 6 bases at J, with 15 bases in the middle. The CDR3, as DNA: TGTGCCAGCAGCCAAGATCCCGAGGGAGTCCTCAATGAGCAGTTCTTC. Its protein product is CASSQDPEGVLNEQFF.

The chain joins TRBV14 to TRBJ2-2, with D perhaps matching TRBD2 (6 bases). This CDR3 is 15 amino acids long. In germline, CDR1 is SGHDN, CDR2 FVKESK. With 1 base removed from V and 3 bases from J, the gap between germline ends came to 9 bases. CDR3 protein: CASSQGRVYTGELFF. The CDR3 region has the DNA TGTGCCAGCAGCCAAGGGAGGGTCTACACCGGGGAGCTGTTTTTT.

This clone was counted a few times. The V and J genes are TRBV9 and TRBJ1-2, with a weak D call TRBD1 (5 bases). This CDR3 has 14 residues. V was cut by 4 bases and J by 5 bases, with 15 bases left in between. The germline gives CDR1 SGDLS, CDR2 YYNGEE. Written as DNA, the CDR3 is TGTGCCAGCAGCTCCGCCGAGACAGCTTATGGCTACACCTTC. Its protein product is CASSSAETAYGYTF.

The genes are TRBV7-3 and TRBJ2-1; the D is unclear. Germline V gene data show CDR1 as SGHTA and CDR2 as FQGTGA. The CDR3 covers 15 residues. Trimming left V 2 bases short and J 3 bases short, with 11 bases between. CDR3 in DNA: TGTGCCAGCAGCTTAGGAAAACTACTCTACAATGAGCAGTTCTTC. It specifies CASSLGKLLYNEQFF.

J is TRBJ2-1 and V is TRBV11-1, with 7 bases matching TRBD1. The CDR3 is 16 residues long. CDR1 and CDR2 (germline): SGHAT, FQDESV (reference sequence). The ends lost 7 bases at V and 4 bases at J; junction bases unmatched: 13. CDR3 protein: CASTYLPTGQYNEQFF. As DNA, the CDR3 is TGTGCCAGCACTTACCTACCGACAGGGCAATACAATGAGCAGTTCTTC.

The CDR3 loop reads CASSWGTTSSYEQYF. The CDR3 DNA sequence: TGCGCCAGCAGCTGGGGGACAACTAGCTCCTACGAGCAGTACTTC. This chain links TRBV5-1 with TRBJ2-7; a possible D gene is TRBD1 (6 bases). Germline CDR1 is SGHRS and CDR2 is YFSETQ. The CDR3 is 15 amino acids. V was trimmed by 3 bases and J by 0 bases, leaving 13 bases between them.

The chain combines TRBV6-1 with TRBJ2-1, with TRBD2 matching 10 bases. Germline loops: CDR1 MNHNS, CDR2 SASEGT. V gave up 2 bases and J gave up 2 bases; unmatched junction bases: 3. This CDR3 comprises 16 residues. CDR3 sequence: CASSERAGGTYNEQFF. The CDR3 nucleotides read TGTGCCAGCAGTGAAAGAGCGGGAGGGACCTACAATGAGCAGTTCTTC.

V is TRBV28 and J is TRBJ1-2; TRBD1 aligns across 9 bases. In germline, CDR1 is MDHEN, CDR2 SYDVKM. Losses at the gene ends were 7 bases for V and 4 bases for J; bases not matched to a gene: 19. The CDR3 consists of 18 residues. The CDR3 loop reads CASTPGGGQGPMGYGYTF. For the CDR3, the DNA is TGTGCCAGCACCCCCGGGGGGGGACAGGGACCCATGGGCTATGGCTACACCTTC.

The chain has TRBV9 and TRBJ2-7; the match to TRBD2 covers 9 bases. V shed 0 bases, J shed 3 bases, and the junction held 4 bases outside the gene matches. Germline lookup yields CDR1 SGDLS and CDR2 YYNGEE. The CDR3 is 15 residues long. The DNA for the CDR3 is TGTGCCAGCAGCGTAGGAGGGACTAGCCGCTACGAGCAGTACTTC. This encodes CASSVGGTSRYEQYF.

The J gene is TRBJ2-1, the V gene TRBV7-2; D is undetermined. This CDR3 has 12 residues. Trimming cost V 5 bases and J 8 bases, with 10 bases left between them. Germline V gives CDR1 SGHTA, CDR2 FQGNSA. The CDR3 protein is CASSRDWDEQFF. The DNA of the CDR3 is TGTGCCAGCAGCCGTGACTGGGATGAGCAGTTCTTC.

CDR3 coding DNA: TGTGCCAGCAGCTTTGGGACTAGAAAGACAGATACGCAGTATTTT. Protein sequence: CASSFGTRKTDTQYF. The chain has TRBV11-2 and TRBJ2-3, with 8 bases aligning to TRBD2. This CDR3 contains 15 residues. Germline assignment: CDR1 SGHAT and CDR2 FQNNGV. The junction had 5 bases not matched to a gene; V was cut back by 3 bases and J by 3 bases.

The V call is TRBV4-1, the J call TRBJ1-5; 8 bases match TRBD1. Germline V gene sequence: CDR1 MGHRA, CDR2 YSYEKL. Losses at the gene ends were 4 bases for V and 7 bases for J; bases not matched to a gene: 9. There are 15 residues in the CDR3. The CDR3 is CASSPGTGRGQPQHF. Here the CDR3 DNA reads TGCGCCAGCAGCCCCGGGACAGGTCGCGGGCAGCCCCAGCATTTT.

This clone was found a few times. V gene TRBV27 combines with J gene TRBJ2-7; tentatively, D is TRBD2 (5 bases). The CDR3 is made up of 14 amino acids. V lost 5 bases to trimming and J lost 3 bases, with 14 bases between them. CDR1 MNHEY and CDR2 SMNVEV come from the germline V gene (reference sequence). DNA of the CDR3: TGTGCCAGCAGTCCTGCGAGGGATAGCTACGAGCAGTACTTC. Its protein is CASSPARDSYEQYF.

This clone was detected a few times. This sequence joins TRBV28 and TRBJ2-1, with D possibly being TRBD2 (5 bases). CDR1 MDHEN and CDR2 SYDVKM come from the germline V gene. The CDR3 is 16 amino acids. Between the trimmed V and J ends, which lost 8 bases and 7 bases, there was a span of 24 bases. The DNA of the CDR3 is TGTGCCAGCGAGGGTGGAAGAAGTGTCGGCTTTAATGAGCAGTTCTTC. Translation: CASEGGRSVGFNEQFF.

V and J are TRBV19 and TRBJ1-2, with no clear D. CDR1 and CDR2 (germline): LNHDA, SQIVND (reference sequence). This CDR3 comprises 13 residues. The V and J ends lost 5 bases and 2 bases respectively, with 9 bases between them. The CDR3 region is CASSPFSNYGYTF. As DNA, the CDR3 is TGTGCCAGTAGTCCATTTTCCAACTATGGCTACACCTTC.

The chain is built from TRBV7-3 and TRBJ2-7; 9 positions agree with TRBD2. Germline loops: CDR1 SGHTA, CDR2 FQGTGA. With 5 bases clipped from V and 3 bases from J, the junction kept 14 bases outside the gene matches. This CDR3 comprises 17 residues. CDR3 loop: CASSVLIPGTSFYEQYF. The CDR3 region has the DNA TGTGCCAGCAGCGTACTTATACCCGGGACTAGCTTCTACGAGCAGTACTTC.

The chain carries TRBV18 and TRBJ1-1; a possible D gene is TRBD1 (5 bases). This CDR3 is built from 18 residues. Trimming pared 3 bases from V and 0 bases from J, leaving 20 bases between. Germline V gene lookup returns CDR1 KGHSH and CDR2 LQKENI. In DNA, the CDR3 is TGTGCCAGCTCACCGGGGCCCCAATCCCCTCCAATGAACACTGAAGCTTTCTTT. Protein sequence: CASSPGPQSPPMNTEAFF.

This clone has more than one count but fewer than ten. This chain connects TRBV28 to TRBJ2-7; 7 bases fit TRBD1. CDR3 length: 15 residues. From germline, CDR1 is MDHEN and CDR2 SYDVKM. Germline trimming cut 5 bases from V and 3 bases from J; bases unmatched to any gene: 10. Written as DNA, the CDR3 is TGTGCCAGCAGTACAGGACAGGCCGGGCTCTACGAGCAGTACTTC. This sequence encodes CASSTGQAGLYEQYF. Filled out from reference TRBV28 and TRBJ2-7, the complete variable domain reads DVKVTQSSRYLVKRTGEKVFLECVQDMDHENMFWYRQDPGLGLRLIYFSYDVKMKEKGDIPEGYSVSREKKERFSLILESASTNQTSMYLCASSTGQAGLYEQYFGPGTRLTVT.

This clone was picked up a small number of times. The chain carries TRBV19 and TRBJ2-4; 13 nucleotides agree with TRBD2. Germline trimming cut 4 bases from V and 1 base from J; bases unmatched to any gene: 1. CDR3 length: 16 amino acids. The V gene's germline CDR1 is LNHDA and CDR2 SQIVND (reference sequence). The CDR3 sequence is CASSRTSGSAKNIQYF. The CDR3 nucleotides read TGTGCCAGTAGTAGGACTAGCGGGAGCGCCAAAAACATTCAGTACTTC.

This chain links TRBV5-6 with TRBJ1-1; D is possibly TRBD1 (5 bases). Germline CDR1 is SGHDT and CDR2 is YYEEEE. V was trimmed by 6 bases and J by 2 bases, leaving 11 bases between them. This CDR3 region has 13 residues. This CDR3 reads CASTKQDNTEAFF. In DNA, the CDR3 is TGTGCCAGCACCAAACAGGATAACACTGAAGCTTTCTTT.

The V and J genes are TRBV18 and TRBJ2-7, with a weak D call TRBD2 (5 bases). The CDR3 covers 14 residues. V was pared by 5 bases and J by 3 bases, with 14 bases between. The germline V gene has CDR1 KGHSH and CDR2 LQKENI. The CDR3, as DNA: TGTGCCAGCTCATCAACCGGGGTTGTCTACGAGCAGTACTTC. This codes for CASSSTGVVYEQYF.

This chain uses TRBV19 with TRBJ2-4; D possibly corresponds to TRBD2 (5 bases). CDR3 length equals 15 residues. Trimming took off 6 bases at V and 7 bases at J, with 19 bases between the two ends. Germline V gene sequence: CDR1 LNHDA, CDR2 SQIVND (reference sequence). The CDR3 DNA reads as TGTGCCAGTAGCCTTAGCGATATGGGTTGGAACATTCAGTACTTC. It translates to CASSLSDMGWNIQYF.

The sample holds a few counts of this clone. DNA for the CDR3: TGTGCCAGCTCACCAGGAGGAGGAAACATTCAGTACTTC. It translates to CASSPGGGNIQYF. The genes are TRBV18 and TRBJ2-4; D perhaps matches TRBD2 (5 bases). The V gene's germline CDR1 is KGHSH and CDR2 LQKENI. This CDR3 is built from 13 residues. V gave up 2 bases and J gave up 6 bases, with 8 bases separating them.

The chain couples TRBV19 to TRBJ1-1; D ambiguous. The CDR3 has 14 amino acids. The germline gives CDR1 LNHDA, CDR2 SQIVND (reference sequence). V shed 7 bases and J shed 4 bases, with 16 bases lying between them. The DNA of the CDR3 is TGTGCCAGTAAGGCGTACGCGGGAAGCACTGAAGCTTTCTTT. This codes for CASKAYAGSTEAFF.

There are a few counts of this clone. The V call is TRBV7-9, the J call TRBJ2-5, with unresolved D. V lost 2 bases and J 3 bases, leaving 7 bases between the germline ends. The germline V gene has CDR1 SEHNR and CDR2 FQNEAQ (reference sequence). The CDR3 runs to 13 residues. The CDR3 sequence is CASSLSREETQYF. CDR3 bases: TGTGCCAGCAGCTTAAGCCGGGAAGAGACCCAGTACTTC. The variable domain in full, completed from reference TRBV7-9 and TRBJ2-5, reads DTGVSQNPRHKITKRGQNVTFRCDPISEHNRLYWYRQTLGQGPEFLTYFQNEAQLEKSRLLSDRFSAERPKGSFSTLEIQRTEQGDSAMYLCASSLSREETQYFGPGTRLLVL.

This clone came up a few times. The chain links TRBV19 to TRBJ2-3; unclear D gene. V gave up 3 bases and J gave up 1 base, with 14 bases separating them. Germline CDR1 is LNHDA and CDR2 is SQIVND (reference sequence). The CDR3 runs 16 residues. The CDR3 region is CASSIPNWSGTDTQYF. As DNA, the CDR3 is TGTGCCAGTAGTATTCCCAATTGGAGCGGCACAGATACGCAGTATTTT.

The rearrangement links TRBV7-9 to TRBJ1-2, with D unresolved. V was cut by 1 base and J by 0 bases, with 6 bases left in between. The length of the CDR3 is 14 residues. Germline CDR1 reads SEHNR; CDR2 reads FQNEAQ (reference sequence). The CDR3: CASSLVTTNYGYTF. DNA of the CDR3: TGTGCCAGCAGCTTAGTGACAACTAACTATGGCTACACCTTC.

The rearrangement uses TRBV28 and TRBJ2-5; 8 bases match TRBD2. The CDR3 has 11 amino acids. The V and J ends lost 5 bases and 13 bases, in that order; junction bases with no gene match: 6. The germline V gene encodes CDR1 MDHEN and CDR2 SYDVKM. The CDR3, as DNA: TGTGCCAGCAGTCTAGGACTAGCTCTGTACTTC. This sequence encodes CASSLGLALYF.

The chain links TRBV19 to TRBJ2-2, with unresolved D. V lost 3 bases, J lost 5 bases, and 4 bases lay in between. The CDR3 is made up of 12 amino acids. Germline loops: CDR1 LNHDA, CDR2 SQIVND (reference sequence). The CDR3 region is CASSMRTGELFF. CDR3 DNA sequence: TGTGCCAGTAGTATGCGGACCGGGGAGCTGTTTTTT. Looking up the rest from reference TRBV19 and TRBJ2-2 gives the full variable domain: DGGITQSPKYLFRKEGQNVTLSCEQNLNHDAMYWYRQDPGQGLRLIYYSQIVNDFQKGDIAEGYSVSREKKESFPLTVTSAQKNPTAFYLCASSMRTGELFFGEGSRLTVL.

This clone was found a few times. J is TRBJ2-7 and V is TRBV29-1, with TRBD2 matching over 10 bases. With V trimmed by 4 bases and J by 1 base, 4 bases remained unmatched. CDR3 size: 14 residues. Germline V lookup: CDR1 SQVTM, CDR2 ANQGSEA. The CDR3 DNA sequence: TGCAGCGTTGCCAGGACTAGCGGTTCCTACGAGCAGTACTTC. Its translation: CSVARTSGSYEQYF.